This entry describes one T cell receptor beta chain. Its target antigen remains unknown. Base-call qualities are not available, and no considerably larger clone is one nucleotide away. This specimen belongs to a study of long-term antiretroviral therapy in people with HIV (dated by TCRdb to between 2022 and 2023). Study-level background: The earliest samples were collected roughly a decade before the 2015 WHO recommendation for immediate ART, at a time when ART was usually postponed until CD4 counts fell. This retrospective serial study examined whether starting ART and sustained HIV suppression were associated with changes in the composition and diversity of the TRB repertoire in peripheral blood. About 40% of the 30 participants with HIV were female. No cross-contamination during QIAcube processing was seen in test extractions of a monoclonal T-cell line run alongside 33 polyclonal samples. From 30 adults with confirmed HIV infection, the cohort provided 192 cryopreserved PBMC samples, gathered serially across a mean of approximately six years (range 1-12).

To be included, a participant needed at least one PBMC sample from before ART initiation plus at least two post-ART samples. Treatment was received in the United States of America by all participants with HIV. Cryopreserved samples of roughly 0.95-10 million PBMC were thawed and washed before DNA extraction. At the time of the earliest PBMC sample for each participant with HIV, ages ranged from 23 to 54 years. PBMC samples were contributed by each participant from 1-4 timepoints before ART initiation and 2-8 timepoints after ART initiation, with a median of 7 samples. For every participant, serial HIV viral load, CD4+ T-cell count, ART history and demographic data were obtained. A Qiagen kit on a QIAcube was used to extract genomic DNA from unsorted PBMC, with samples processed in batches of 12. Here is what the overall study found, with its caveats: The repertoire was dominated across all time points by expanded TRB clones identified before ART initiation, although this dominance was seen to fluctuate and to decrease in many PLHIV after ART. Compared with controls, HIV repertoires had narrower CDR3 length ranges, and the network structure pointed to an antigen-experienced repertoire that shifted only slightly toward naive after ART. Inferences about post-ART repertoire changes were limited because no data were available on ART adherence, viral resistance or therapy changes. Because pre-ART samples had limited cell numbers, profiling was done on unsorted PBMC rather than on sorted CD4+ and CD8+ T cells. Because PBMC availability was limited, only the TCR beta chain was sequenced, with no alpha chain pairing. Starting ART was linked to a significant rise in TRB diversity, yet even with long-term ART the diversity remained significantly lower than in transplant donor controls. Samples dated from 2004 to 2017, and the ART regimens used may be less effective than current ones.

V is clipped by 4 bases and J by 4 bases, and the sequence between their germline boundaries is 12 bases long. CDR1 and CDR2 are drawn from the germline V gene: LGHNT, FRNRAP. The cysteine opens and the phenylalanine closes a CDR3 of 14 amino acids. Kept here is only the CDR3 DNA, which spans 42 bases and is read in frame from base 1. The immunoSEQ hsTCRB v3.0 assay was used at survey level resolution for TRB variable region sequencing. TRB sequencing targeted a depth of roughly 35,000-55,000 T-cell genomes per sample. Pooled TRB libraries were sequenced on an Illumina MiSeq with a v3 150-cycle kit. From the authors' description of their analysis: Repertoire analysis ran in R within a reproducible Nextflow workflow covering QC, data transformation and analysis. Custom analyses were implemented in LymphoSeq2, an R package for AIRR-Seq data exploration. A few samples yielding fewer than 5000 total TRB sequences were excluded, leaving around 190 analyzed HIV repertoires. Among the 188 retained HIV repertoires, about 59 were collected before ART initiation and fewer than 150 were collected after ART initiation. Each repertoire was downsampled to 5000 TRB nucleotide sequences, and summary statistics were averaged across 100 downsampling iterations. Only TRB sequences with CDR3 regions of at least seven amino acids were retained for analysis. Diversity was measured with a Shannon entropy-derived clonality score and the Gini coefficient. In repertoire networks, the top 5000 CDR3 amino acid sequences were linked whenever an edit distance of one separated two sequences. For TRB CDR3 amino acid sequences, GLIPH2 was used to predict antigen specificity groups and MHC restriction. To flag known CMV, EBV, HIV or tissue antigen associations, CDR3 amino acid sequences were matched against VDJdb and McPAS-TCR. Pre-ART, post-ART and control groups were compared with Wilcoxon signed-rank tests and Holm-Bonferroni correction. TCRdb carries this immuneACCESS record with in-frame sequences only. Its versions omit some clonotypes, under half of them owing to an unresolved V gene in the studies checked, with the rest unexplained. The D gene and trimming were derived from the DNA, and the V and J assignments and clone size from that table. In this sample the table shows 20,000 to 30,000 clones, about 86% of which occur a single time. The leading ten clones occupy 3.6% of the sample.

The TCR originated in a woman in her twenties or thirties with HIV. The rearrangement combines TRBV12-5 with TRBJ2-3; a weak D assignment points to TRBD1 (6 bases agree). The source material was unsorted PBMCs, sampled 1.9 years after starting antiretroviral therapy. The CDR3 reads CASGSWGLSDTQYF. The DNA reads as follows: TGTGCTAGTGGTTCGTGGGGGCTATCAGATACGCAGTATTTT.